The 20 T cell receptor beta chains listed next were all sequenced from one sample in a study of T cell responses to AZD1222 COVID-19 vaccine. Sequencing was performed with immunoSEQ multiplex PCR; in TCRdb, only in-frame clones are kept and a portion is missing. The sample yields approximately 160,000 clones, under 95% seen once. Specimen: peripheral blood, collected on day 0 of AZD1222 vaccination. Receptors were obtained from an adult in good health.

The chain joins TRBV28 to TRBJ1-1; D remains unclear. Trimming left V 4 bases short and J 9 bases short, with 15 bases between. Germline V lookup: CDR1 MDHEN, CDR2 SYDVKM. CDR3 size: 13 residues. CDR3 sequence reads: CASSYSVREKAFF. The DNA for the CDR3 is TGTGCCAGCAGTTATAGTGTACGAGAGAAAGCTTTCTTT.

This clone turned up a few times. The CDR3 DNA follows: TGTGCCAGCAGCGGGGGACTGAACACTGAAGCTTTCTTT. Amino acids: CASSGGLNTEAFF. The chain uses TRBV9 and TRBJ1-1; maybe TRBD1 (5 bases). V was shortened by 3 bases and J by 0 bases, with 6 bases between the two germline ends. The CDR3 loop spans 13 amino acids. From germline, CDR1 is SGDLS and CDR2 YYNGEE.

The J gene is TRBJ1-5, the V gene TRBV28, with 9 bases matching TRBD1. V shed 5 bases, J shed 3 bases, and the junction held 11 bases outside the gene matches. The germline gives CDR1 MDHEN, CDR2 SYDVKM. The CDR3 extends over 17 amino acids. CDR3 sequence (DNA): TGTGCCAGCAGTCCACAAACCGGGACAGGGACCAATCAGCCCCAGCATTTT. Amino acid sequence: CASSPQTGTGTNQPQHF.

A single count supports this clone. J is TRBJ2-7 and V is TRBV18; 12 nucleotides match TRBD1. The CDR3 extends over 15 amino acids. Trimming at V came to 2 bases and at J to 5 bases, leaving 4 bases not matched to a gene. Per germline, CDR1 KGHSH and CDR2 LQKENI. CDR3 amino acids: CASSPGTGGWNEQYF. The CDR3 region has the DNA TGTGCCAGCTCACCAGGGACAGGGGGCTGGAACGAGCAGTACTTC.

The chain employs TRBV10-2 and TRBJ2-2; D is tentatively TRBD1 or TRBD2 (5 bases each). Germline V CDR1 and CDR2: WSHSY, SAAADI. The CDR3 has 15 residues. The V and J ends lost 7 bases and 1 base respectively, with 13 bases between them. In nucleotides, the CDR3 is TGCGCCAGCAAAATCGAGGGGCTGAACACCGGGGAGCTGTTTTTT. It yields the protein CASKIEGLNTGELFF.

The V gene is TRBV5-6, the J gene TRBJ2-2; a weak D match, TRBD2 (6 bases). Germline CDR1 reads SGHDT; CDR2 reads YYEEEE. V lost 4 bases, J lost 0 bases, and 13 bases lay in between. This CDR3 has 16 residues. CDR3 sequence: CASSLGEASNTGELFF. CDR3 nucleotides: TGTGCCAGCAGCCTGGGGGAGGCTTCGAACACCGGGGAGCTGTTTTTT.

This chain uses TRBV6-2 or TRBV6-3 with TRBJ1-5, with unresolved D. The CDR3 loop spans 16 amino acids. Germline CDR1 is MNHEY and CDR2 is SVGEGT. V was cut by 6 bases and J by 3 bases, with 18 bases left in between. The CDR3: CASSPRFSMDNQPQHF. The CDR3 DNA follows: TGTGCCAGCAGCCCCCGTTTCTCCATGGACAATCAGCCCCAGCATTTT.

This sequence joins TRBV4-3 and TRBJ1-1; 7 bases match TRBD1. With V trimmed by 2 bases and J by 5 bases, 11 bases remained unmatched. The germline V gene encodes CDR1 LGHNA and CDR2 YSLEER. The CDR3 totals 16 residues. CDR3: CASSQPILSGGTEAFF. The CDR3 DNA reads TGCGCCAGCAGCCAACCTATCCTCTCAGGGGGGACTGAAGCTTTCTTT.

The chain links TRBV11-2 to TRBJ2-3; D tentatively reads TRBD1 or TRBD2 (5 bases each). Germline V lookup: CDR1 SGHAT, CDR2 FQNNGV. CDR3 length: 13 residues. V gave up 5 bases and J gave up 7 bases, with 13 bases separating them. CDR3: CASSPGTPNTQYF. Here the CDR3 DNA reads TGTGCCAGCAGCCCCGGGACCCCCAATACGCAGTATTTT.

V usage is TRBV6-5 and J usage is TRBJ1-2, with TRBD1 matching over 9 bases. After removal of 6 bases from V and 7 bases from J, the junction contained 9 bases not matched to a gene. The CDR3 extends over 14 amino acids. In germline, CDR1 is MNHEY, CDR2 SVGAGI. The CDR3 reads CASRPERDRAGYTF. CDR3 in DNA: TGTGCCAGCAGGCCCGAACGGGACAGGGCTGGCTACACCTTC.

This chain joins TRBV7-3 and TRBJ2-5, with D tentatively TRBD1 (6 bases). Per the germline V gene, CDR1 is SGHTA and CDR2 is FQGTGA. Trimming removed 3 bases from V and 5 bases from J, with 10 bases in between. This CDR3 is 13 amino acids long. CDR3 protein: CASSFTGQETQYF. In DNA, the CDR3 is TGTGCCAGCAGCTTTACAGGGCAGGAGACCCAGTACTTC.

In its sample, this clone was seen a few times. This sequence joins TRBV29-1 and TRBJ2-3; D might be TRBD2 (5 bases). Per the germline V gene, CDR1 is SQVTM and CDR2 is ANQGSEA. This CDR3 spans 12 amino acids. Between the trimmed V and J ends, which lost 7 bases and 1 base, there was a span of 9 bases. CDR3 nucleotide sequence: TGCAGCGAGGATAGCGGCACAGATACGCAGTATTTT. Encoded protein: CSEDSGTDTQYF.

The chain links TRBV28 to TRBJ2-7; 12 bases are shared with TRBD2. V lost 3 bases and J lost 4; bases outside the gene matches: 16. The length of the CDR3 is 19 residues. CDR1 and CDR2 from the germline V gene are MDHEN and SYDVKM. CDR3 DNA sequence: TGTGCCAGCAGTTTCACCAGACAGGGCCTAGCGGGAGGGCCGTACGAGCAGTACTTC. Amino acids: CASSFTRQGLAGGPYEQYF.

V is TRBV28 and J is TRBJ2-1; 9 nucleotides agree with TRBD2. Looked up from germline, CDR1 is MDHEN and CDR2 is SYDVKM. This CDR3 has 16 amino acids. J was trimmed by 8 bases and V by 4 bases; bases with no gene match: 12. CDR3 protein: CASSSPAAGGLDEQFF. In nucleotides, the CDR3 is TGTGCCAGCAGTTCGCCGGCCGCGGGAGGGCTCGATGAGCAGTTCTTC.

The chain is built from TRBV6-2 or TRBV6-3 and TRBJ2-7; no clear D gene. Germline CDR1 is MNHEY and CDR2 is SVGEGT. CDR3 size: 17 residues. V was shortened by 0 bases and J by 0 bases, with 15 bases between the two germline ends. CDR3 sequence: CASSYSPNYLSSYEQYF. The CDR3 bases are TGTGCCAGCAGTTACTCGCCAAACTACCTGAGCTCCTACGAGCAGTACTTC.

This chain joins TRBV7-3 and TRBJ2-7, with 14 nucleotides matching TRBD2. V lost 1 base, J lost 2 bases, and 10 bases stayed unmatched. CDR1 SGHTA and CDR2 FQGTGA come from the germline V gene. There are 19 residues in the CDR3. The CDR3 nucleotides read TGTGCCAGCAGCTTAAGGGCAGGGACTAGCGGGAGCCCAGCCTACGAGCAGTACTTC. Translating it yields CASSLRAGTSGSPAYEQYF.

V usage is TRBV15 and J usage is TRBJ2-1; no firm D call. The CDR3 consists of 12 residues. From germline, CDR1 is LNHNV and CDR2 YYDKDF (reference sequence). Trimming shortened V by 3 bases and J by 5 bases, and 5 bases separated the two germline ends. The CDR3, as DNA: TGTGCCACCAGCAGCGCAAACAATGAGCAGTTCTTC. Protein sequence: CATSSANNEQFF.

The chain has TRBV30 and TRBJ1-1; no clear D gene. The CDR3 runs to 11 residues. Deletions cut 4 bases from V and 4 bases from J, with 7 bases between. Germline V gene lookup returns CDR1 GTSNPN and CDR2 SVGIG (reference sequence). The CDR3 region has the DNA TGTGCCTGGACGGAGGGCACTGAAGCTTTCTTT. Its translation: CAWTEGTEAFF.

The chain employs TRBV5-8 and TRBJ2-4; D is possibly TRBD1 or TRBD2 (5 bases each). Germline V gene lookup returns CDR1 SGHTS and CDR2 YDEGEE. V was cut by 6 bases and J by 0 bases, with 13 bases left in between. CDR3 length: 15 residues. The CDR3 bases are TGTGCCAGCAACTACGAGGGGCTAGCCAAAAACATTCAGTACTTC. Protein sequence: CASNYEGLAKNIQYF.

The genes are TRBV5-1 and TRBJ1-3; D remains ambiguous. The CDR3 length is 15 residues. Germline V gene sequence: CDR1 SGHRS, CDR2 YFSETQ. V was trimmed by 1 base and J by 8 bases, leaving 16 bases between them. The CDR3 loop is CASSLTRAVGDTIYF. CDR3 in DNA: TGCGCCAGCAGCTTGACTAGGGCGGTGGGAGACACCATATATTTT.